Below are 14 T cell receptor beta chains sequenced from a single sample in a study of T-cell reconstitution after alpha-beta-depleted transplantation in children. A TCRbeta library incorporating unique molecular identifiers was prepared. TCRdb re-derived calls from the PCR reads in MiXCR, one entry per CDR3 protein. The sample gives a few hundred thousand distinct CDR3 sequences, more than 9% of which show up once; around 10% is in the top ten. The sample in question was PBMCs from the stem cell graft donor, obtained from the stem cell graft. These TCRs come from a human donor who donated a stem cell graft to a child with SCID.

The table lists this clonotype with many counts. V gene TRBV20-1 combines with J gene TRBJ2-2; D is unclear. The CDR3 has 13 amino acids. Trimming left V 4 bases short and J 1 base short, with 7 bases between. CDR1 is DFQATT, CDR2 SNEGSKA, per germline (reference sequence). In nucleotides, the CDR3 is TGCAGTGCTAAACGGCAGAACACCGGGGAGCTGTTTTTT. This codes for CSAKRQNTGELFF.

The rearrangement links TRBV12-3 or TRBV12-4 to TRBJ2-2, with a weak D call TRBD2 (7 bases). The CDR3 totals 14 residues. Trimming shortened V by 11 bases and J by 4 bases, and 17 bases separated the two germline ends. CDR3 in DNA: TGTGCCTCGGAGGGAGGGGGTCGCACCGGGGAGCTGTTTTTT. As protein: CASEGGGRTGELFF.

The chain recombines TRBV5-1 with TRBJ2-3; D is uncertain. This CDR3 spans 14 amino acids. V lost 4 bases and J 7 bases, leaving 16 bases between the germline ends. The germline V gene has CDR1 SGHRS and CDR2 YFSETQ. CDR3: CASSNNSLSYTQYF. The CDR3 DNA follows: TGCGCCAGCAGCAATAATTCTTTGTCTTATACGCAGTATTTT. Variable domain in full (rest from reference TRBV5-1 and TRBJ2-3): KAGVTQTPRYLIKTRGQQVTLSCSPISGHRSVSWYQQTPGQGLQFLFEYFSETQRNKGNFPGRFSGRQFSNSRSEMNVSTLELGDSALYLCASSNNSLSYTQYFGPGTRLTVL.

V is TRBV11-3 and J is TRBJ2-2; no clear D gene. The CDR3 is 14 residues long. The germline V and J ends were trimmed by 1 base and 3 bases, with 6 bases remaining between them. The V gene's germline CDR1 is SGHNT and CDR2 YENEEA. This CDR3 is CASSLVSDTGELFF. For the CDR3, the DNA is TGTGCCAGCAGCTTAGTGTCTGACACCGGGGAGCTGTTTTTT.

The V and J genes are TRBV10-1 and TRBJ2-3, with D possibly matching TRBD2 (6 bases). The V gene's germline CDR1 is WNHNN and CDR2 SYGVQD (reference sequence). This CDR3 is built from 15 residues. V lost 0 bases and J 7 bases, leaving 14 bases between the germline ends. The CDR3 loop reads CASSESGLGLYTQYF. The CDR3 nucleotides are TGCGCCAGCAGTGAGTCGGGACTGGGCCTTTATACGCAGTATTTT.

This clonotype was seen a few times. V gene TRBV2 combines with J gene TRBJ2-1, with a possible D match to TRBD2 (5 bases). The CDR3 runs 16 residues. Trimming pared 2 bases from V and 10 bases from J, leaving 21 bases between. Germline V gene data show CDR1 as SNHLY and CDR2 as FYNNEI. The CDR3 DNA reads TGTGCCAGCAGTGAACCACGTACCGGGATAAGAGTAGAGCAGTTCTTC. This codes for CASSEPRTGIRVEQFF.

The V and J genes are TRBV20-1 and TRBJ2-2; D could derive from TRBD1 or TRBD2 (5 bases each). Trimming took 1 base from V and 2 from J, leaving 11 bases between them. Germline CDR1 is DFQATT and CDR2 is SNEGSKA (reference sequence). There are 15 residues in the CDR3. In DNA form, the CDR3 reads TGCAGTGCTAGAGGTTGGGGGAGCAACACCGGGGAGCTGTTTTTT. Translating gives CSARGWGSNTGELFF.

This clonotype has at least ten counts. This chain links TRBV29-1 with TRBJ2-3; D tentatively fits TRBD1 or TRBD2 (6 bases each). Germline values: CDR1 SQVTM, CDR2 ANQGSEA. V lost 7 bases to trimming and J lost 6 bases, with 17 bases between them. This CDR3 is 13 amino acids long. CDR3 nucleotides: TGCAGCGCCTACGGGGGCCACGGGGATACGCAGTATTTT. Translating it yields CSAYGGHGDTQYF.

CDR3 sequence reads: CASSFGRQGLYEQYF. CDR3 in DNA: TGTGCCAGCAGTTTTGGGCGACAGGGTTTATACGAGCAGTACTTC. The rearrangement uses TRBV27 and TRBJ2-7; 7 bases are shared with TRBD1. The CDR3 consists of 15 residues. Germline assignment: CDR1 MNHEY and CDR2 SMNVEV (reference sequence). The V gene end was trimmed by 3 bases and the J gene end by 4 bases; junction bases not matched to a gene: 9.

The gene calls are TRBV7-9 and TRBJ1-5; D perhaps matches TRBD1 (5 bases). CDR3 length: 17 amino acids. Trimming pared 4 bases from V and 10 bases from J, leaving 26 bases between. CDR1 and CDR2 from the germline V gene are SEHNR and FQNEAQ (reference sequence). The CDR3 DNA reads as TGTGCCAGCAGCTCGACAGTTGTTGGGGCGGGGGATCGTCCCCAGCATTTT. Its protein product is CASSSTVVGAGDRPQHF.

This clonotype showed up many times. The V gene is TRBV3-1, the J gene TRBJ2-1, with 9 bases that match TRBD2. This CDR3 is 16 amino acids long. Germline assignment: CDR1 LGHDT and CDR2 YNNKEL (reference sequence). V lost 4 bases to trimming and J lost 4 bases; unmatched junction nucleotides: 8. This chain's CDR3 is CASSPRISGGYNEQFF. CDR3 DNA: TGTGCCAGCAGCCCCCGAATCAGCGGGGGGTACAATGAGCAGTTCTTC.

Turning to this clonotype: With a much larger clone just one base away, this may be a read error. J is TRBJ2-7 and V is TRBV25-1, with D perhaps TRBD1 or TRBD2 (5 bases each). Trimming cost V 10 bases and J 6 bases, with 28 bases left between them. The CDR3 covers 16 residues. Germline CDR1 is MGHDK and CDR2 is SYGVNS. CDR3 DNA sequence: TGTGCCACCCTATATACTGAGACATGGGGCGCGGGCGAGCAGTACTTC. It encodes CATLYTETWGAGEQYF.

This clonotype has a count of ten or more. This chain connects TRBV2 to TRBJ2-7; no clear D gene. This CDR3 is built from 14 residues. CDR1 is SNHLY and CDR2 is FYNNEI in the germline V gene. V lost 11 bases and J lost 2, with 19 bases in between. In DNA form, the CDR3 reads TGTGCCTCCGGATTGACCGTTACCACCTACGAGCAGTACTTC. Residues: CASGLTVTTYEQYF.

The chain joins TRBV11-2 to TRBJ2-5; D is unclear. The germline CDR1 and CDR2 sequences are SGHAT and FQNNGV. V lost 2 bases, J lost 2 bases, and 9 bases lay in between. The CDR3 is 14 residues long. CDR3 loop: CASSLHSSQETQYF. In DNA, the CDR3 is TGTGCCAGCAGCTTACATTCCAGTCAAGAGACCCAGTACTTC.